Following are 2 T cell receptor beta chains from one sample sequenced in a study of blood T cell repertoires in COVID-19. Profiling relied on immunoSEQ multiplex PCR, and the TCRdb table lists in-frame clones only, not all of them. Here the sample spans about 170,000 clones, over 80% being singletons. The sample comprised PBMCs or T cells enriched from blood (not recorded which). These TCRs come from a woman between 45 and 65 years old who had recovered from COVID-19.

In this sample, this clone turned up once. The chain is built from TRBV12-3 or TRBV12-4 and TRBJ1-1; 7 positions match TRBD1. The V gene end was trimmed by 6 bases and the J gene end by 11 bases; junction bases not matched to a gene: 12. This CDR3 comprises 13 residues. CDR3 loop: CASRTPGQLPAFF. CDR3 bases: TGTGCCAGCAGGACACCGGGACAGTTGCCGGCTTTCTTT.

The chain links TRBV6-1 to TRBJ1-2; D perhaps matches TRBD1 (6 bases). Trimming removed 1 base at V and 6 bases at J, with 9 bases between. In germline, CDR1 is MNHNS, CDR2 SASEGT. This CDR3 is built from 13 residues. The DNA for the CDR3 is TGTGCCAGCAGTGAAGGACAGGCCAATGGCTACACCTTC. Its protein is CASSEGQANGYTF.